The 8 T cell receptor beta chains below all came from one sample that was sequenced in a study of cytomegalovirus exposure and HLA in healthy donors (dated by TCRdb to the late 2010s). Library generation was performed with the immunoSEQ multiplex PCR assay. For the multiplex PCR, a mixture combining 60 forward primers for TCR Vbeta segments and 13 reverse primers for TCR Jbeta segments was used. Not all clones reach the TCRdb copy of this immuneACCESS table, which keeps in-frame sequences only. Checked studies attribute under half of the gap to unresolved V genes and leave the rest unexplained. The sample includes about 140,000 clones, with roughly 80% observed a single time. The ten largest make up roughly 10% of the sample. Sequencing was carried out using PBMCs. The receptors shown here come from a woman in her forties or fifties in good health and CMV-seropositive.

The J gene is TRBJ2-7, the V gene TRBV10-3; D uncertain. Germline CDR1 ENHRY, CDR2 SYGVKD. The CDR3 is 12 residues long. The V end was cut by 4 bases, the J end by 7 bases, with 11 bases between. The CDR3 bases are TGTGCCATCAGTGGTAATCCCGCGGAGCAGTACTTC. Its translation: CAISGNPAEQYF.

The chain joins TRBV30 to TRBJ1-3; no definite D call. Germline V gene lookup returns CDR1 GTSNPN and CDR2 SVGIG (reference sequence). The CDR3 has 14 amino acids. V gave up 5 bases and J gave up 2 bases, with 13 bases separating them. CDR3 bases: TGTGCCTGGGGTAGGAGTGTGGCTGGAAACACCATATATTTT. Encoded protein: CAWGRSVAGNTIYF.

This clone was seen just once. The chain carries TRBV9 and TRBJ2-7, with D possibly being TRBD2 (5 bases). CDR1 is SGDLS, CDR2 YYNGEE, per germline. The V end was cut by 3 bases, the J end by 4 bases, with 8 bases between. The CDR3 extends over 12 amino acids. The CDR3 region has the DNA TGTGCCAGCAGCGCACTAGGGTACGAGCAGTACTTC. This translates into CASSALGYEQYF.

The CDR3 DNA is TGTGCCAGCAGGGGACTAGCGGGGGTCAGTGAGTTCTTC. It is translated as CASRGLAGVSEFF. This rearrangement joins TRBV2 to TRBJ2-1, with 14 bases matching TRBD2. V dropped 6 bases and J dropped 14; count of bases not matched to a gene: 6. Germline lookup yields CDR1 SNHLY and CDR2 FYNNEI. There are 13 residues in the CDR3.

This chain uses TRBV5-4 with TRBJ1-3, with 8 nucleotides matching TRBD1. The CDR3 covers 16 residues. The germline V gene has CDR1 SGHNT and CDR2 YYREEE (reference sequence). J was trimmed by 4 bases and V by 4 bases; bases with no gene match: 10. The CDR3 sequence: CASSRGGQGAGNTIYF. Written as DNA, the CDR3 is TGTGCCAGCAGCCGAGGCGGACAGGGAGCAGGAAACACCATATATTTT.

The chain uses TRBV19 and TRBJ1-5; D not resolved. Trimming cost V 2 bases and J 5 bases, with 19 bases left between them. CDR1 LNHDA and CDR2 SQIVND come from the germline V gene (reference sequence). CDR3 length equals 17 residues. CDR3 nucleotide sequence: TGTGCCAGTAGTATATATCCCTCTCGGGGAAGGTATCAGCCCCAGCATTTT. It specifies CASSIYPSRGRYQPQHF.

The chain recombines TRBV2 with TRBJ2-6, with 7 bases fitting TRBD1. Germline CDR1 and CDR2: SNHLY and FYNNEI. The CDR3 loop spans 15 amino acids. Trimming took 7 bases from V and 1 from J; bases not matched to a gene: 4. The CDR3 coding sequence is TGTGCCAGCACCGAACAGGGGTCTGGGGCCAACGTCCTGACTTTC. Its protein is CASTEQGSGANVLTF.

For this clone: The same CDR3 is also encoded by other DNA sequences in this sample. The chain employs TRBV7-9 and TRBJ1-3; maybe TRBD1 (6 bases). The V gene's germline CDR1 is SEHNR and CDR2 FQNEAQ (reference sequence). V shed 5 bases and J shed 0 bases, with 20 bases lying between them. This CDR3 spans 18 amino acids. CDR3 residues: CASSPSTQGVLSGNTIYF. In nucleotides, the CDR3 is TGTGCCAGCAGCCCCTCGACACAGGGCGTCCTCTCTGGAAACACCATATATTTT.